This TCR beta chain was recovered during a study of T cell responses to AZD1222 COVID-19 vaccine. Points from the study as a whole: All repertoire sampling was performed exclusively after the peak T cell response.

With respect to this clone: As yet, its antigen is unknown.

Per germline, CDR1 MNHEY and CDR2 SMNVEV (reference sequence). There are 15 residues in the CDR3. V lost 7 bases, J lost 0 bases, and 15 bases lay in between. TCRdb's copy holds only in-frame clones and misses some; the assay was immunoSEQ multiplex PCR. The data show about 81,000 clones, 86% seen once. The chain employs TRBV27 and TRBJ1-2; D is perhaps TRBD1 (5 bases). Sequences were derived from peripheral blood, sampled 28 days after the second AZD1222 dose. The TCR was taken from an adult who received the AZD1222 COVID-19 vaccine. CDR3 coding DNA: TGTGCCAGCACCTCCGGGGACGGGACTAACTATGGCTACACCTTC. Its protein product is CASTSGDGTNYGYTF.